This TCR beta chain was sequenced in a study of blood T cells in healthy people across ages. Regarding the study as a whole: Long-lived donors had more naive CD4+ cells and higher diversity than aged donors.

Using a J-beta primer mix together with a sample-barcoded 5' primer, a second PCR was run for roughly 7 to 12 cycles. Each cDNA molecule carried a tag from a template-switch adaptor that contained 12 random nucleotides. TCRdb re-analysed the 5' RACE reads in MiXCR, keeping a single row per CDR3 protein. The sample includes approximately 1.5 million distinct CDR3 sequences, approximately 43% of them seen just once. This clonotype was observed a handful of times. Its antigen is still unknown. Germline CDR1 and CDR2: MGHRA and YSYEKL. The CDR3 is 14 amino acids. Trimming removed 2 bases from V and 5 bases from J, with 10 bases in between.

This sequence joins TRBV4-1 and TRBJ2-1; no reliable D call. Sequencing was performed on blood. This TCR derives from a young woman in good health. CDR3 bases: TGCGCCAGCAGCCAATTAATTTTGAACAATGAGCAGTTCTTC. It yields the protein CASSQLILNNEQFF.